This T cell receptor (beta chain) came from a study of blood T cell repertoires in COVID-19. Study as a whole: Italy, Spain and the United States were the sources of the convalescent and acute COVID-19 samples.

This clone came up once. Cohort placement rested on clinical history that participants reported themselves. TCRdb's table, derived via immunoSEQ multiplex PCR, lists solely in-frame clones and lacks some. The sample includes 200,000 to 250,000 clones, 70% to 90% seen only once; the top ten take about 3.8%. The V end lost 10 bases, the J end lost 6 bases, and 20 bases lay between the germline ends. Germline lookup yields CDR1 MRHNA and CDR2 SNTAGT. The CDR3 is 14 residues long. V and J are TRBV6-4 and TRBJ2-3; D not resolved. Sequencing used PBMCs or T cells enriched from blood (not recorded which). The clonotype was recovered from a woman between 35 and 50 years old with acute COVID-19. The CDR3 here is CATSRRVGHDTQYF. CDR3 coding DNA: TGTGCCACCAGCCGTCGGGTCGGCCACGATACGCAGTATTTT.